The rows below give T cell receptor beta chains drawn from one sample of a study of shared clonotypes between healthy human individuals. Generated by immunoSEQ multiplex PCR, the TCRdb table keeps only in-frame clones and is missing some. The sample includes 600,000 to 800,000 clones, 72% of them seen just once. The specimen was memory CD4+ T cells sorted from blood. The receptors shown here come from a young woman in good health. Both conserved end residues are part of each CDR3. A D gene is named only where the DNA matches it firmly. The size field is filled for only some rows; it gives once, few, many or a size class.

D	V	size	J	CDR3	DNA
NA	TRBV10-3	NA	TRBJ1-5	CAISEYRDQPQHF	TGTGCCATCAGTGAGTATCGGGATCAGCCCCAGCATTTT
NA	TRBV7-9	NA	TRBJ2-5	CASSLALKTDLQETQYF	TGTGCCAGCAGCTTAGCGCTTAAGACAGACCTCCAAGAGACCCAGTACTTC
TRBD1	TRBV19	NA	TRBJ1-1	CASSIRRGTGLKLIPEAFF	TGTGCCAGTAGTATACGCCGCGGGACAGGGCTAAAATTGATTCCTGAAGCTTTCTTT
TRBD2	TRBV19	few	TRBJ2-1	CASSIGAGGPPEFF	TGTGCCAGTAGTATCGGAGCGGGAGGGCCCCCGGAGTTCTTC
TRBD2	TRBV4-1	NA	TRBJ2-5	CASSQGGPSGSPETQYF	TGCGCCAGCAGCCAAGGGGGTCCTAGCGGGAGTCCGGAGACCCAGTACTTC
NA	TRBV7-2	once	TRBJ2-3	CASSPTARTGDTQYF	TGTGCCAGCAGCCCTACAGCGAGGACGGGAGATACGCAGTATTTT
NA	TRBV9	NA	TRBJ2-4	CASSDSPNLAKNIQYF	TGTGCCAGCAGCGACAGTCCGAATCTAGCCAAAAACATTCAGTACTTC
TRBD2	TRBV7-9	NA	TRBJ2-7	CASNFGGYEQYF	TGTGCCAGCAACTTCGGGGGGTACGAGCAGTACTTC
TRBD1	TRBV18	NA	TRBJ1-2	CASSPPGQGSPGHGYTF	TGTGCCAGCTCACCACCGGGACAGGGCTCCCCCGGGCATGGCTACACCTTC
NA	TRBV2	NA	TRBJ1-1	CASSSYTEAFF	TGTGCCAGCAGTAGCTACACTGAAGCTTTCTTT
NA	TRBV7-8	once	TRBJ2-6	CASSQSITKSGQRPDF	TGTGCCAGCAGCCAGAGTATCACAAAGTCGGGCCAACGTCCTGACTTC
NA	TRBV6-6	NA	TRBJ2-3	CASTQSGSDTQYF	TGTGCCAGCACTCAGTCCGGGTCGGATACGCAGTATTTT
TRBD1	TRBV18	NA	TRBJ2-7	CASSPFTGTGGIPTGEQYF	TGTGCCAGCTCACCTTTCACCGGGACAGGGGGGATCCCTACGGGGGAGCAGTACTTC
NA	TRBV7-2	NA	TRBJ2-5	CASSLVMGETQYF	TGTGCCAGCAGCTTAGTCATGGGCGAGACCCAGTACTTC
TRBD2	TRBV4-1	few	TRBJ2-3	CASSTQGGVDTQYF	TGCGCCAGCAGCACCCAGGGAGGGGTAGATACGCAGTATTTT
NA	TRBV5-4	NA	TRBJ1-3	CASSLGGQGLSGNTIYF	TGTGCCAGCAGCTTGGGGGGCCAGGGGCTCTCTGGAAACACCATATATTTT
TRBD2	TRBV29-1	NA	TRBJ2-5	CSVERGGGQETQYF	TGCAGCGTTGAACGAGGCGGGGGACAAGAGACCCAGTACTTC
NA	TRBV28	NA	TRBJ2-7	CASSPVGGNEQYF	TGTGCCAGCAGTCCCGTCGGGGGCAACGAGCAGTACTTC
NA	TRBV28	NA	TRBJ1-1	CASSFVQTDTEAFF	TGTGCCAGCAGTTTCGTGCAGACGGACACTGAAGCTTTCTTT
NA	TRBV4-2	NA	TRBJ2-1	CASSQWPTGGGVQDEQFF	TGTGCCAGCAGCCAATGGCCAACGGGCGGAGGGGTACAAGACGAGCAGTTCTTC
NA	TRBV30	NA	TRBJ2-3	CAWGSGTQYF	TGTGCCTGGGGCTCGGGGACGCAGTATTTT
NA	TRBV11-1	NA	TRBJ2-7	CASSLGFRPYEQYF	TGTGCCAGCAGCTTAGGATTCCGGCCCTACGAGCAGTACTTC
NA	TRBV11-2	NA	TRBJ2-1	CASSFDGGLQFF	TGTGCCAGCAGCTTCGATGGTGGACTTCAGTTCTTC
NA	TRBV10-2	few	TRBJ2-1	CASSGTRYNEQFF	TGCGCCAGCAGTGGAACCCGATACAATGAGCAGTTCTTC
NA	TRBV11-2	few	TRBJ1-1	CASSPPTGITEAFF	TGTGCCAGCAGCCCGCCAACAGGGATCACTGAAGCTTTCTTT
NA	TRBV21-1	few	TRBJ2-7	CASSPEHEQYF	TGTGCCAGCAGCCCAGAACACGAGCAGTACTTC
NA	TRBV19	NA	TRBJ2-6	CASSIAQGLANVLTF	TGTGCCAGTAGTATAGCTCAAGGTTTAGCCAACGTCCTGACTTTC
TRBD2	TRBV2	NA	TRBJ2-3	CASRRLAGDPDTQYF	TGTGCCAGCAGGCGACTAGCGGGAGATCCAGATACGCAGTATTTT
NA	TRBV6-6	NA	TRBJ1-5	CASSYSSGHQPQHF	TGTGCCAGCAGTTACTCTTCAGGGCATCAGCCCCAGCATTTT
NA	TRBV7-9	NA	TRBJ1-4	CASSFGVIATNEKLFF	TGTGCCAGCAGCTTTGGGGTTATTGCAACTAATGAAAAACTGTTTTTT
TRBD2	TRBV6-9	NA	TRBJ2-1	CASSQTSGRNSEQFF	TGTGCCAGCAGTCAAACTAGCGGGAGAAATAGTGAGCAGTTCTTC
NA	TRBV11-2	NA	TRBJ2-3	CASRDRDTQYF	TGTGCCAGCAGGGACAGAGATACGCAGTATTTT
TRBD2	TRBV10-1	NA	TRBJ2-1	CASSETVLAGGSYNEQFF	TGCGCCAGCAGTGAGACCGTATTAGCGGGAGGATCCTACAATGAGCAGTTCTTC
TRBD1	TRBV2	few	TRBJ2-2	CASTGTANTGELFF	TGTGCCAGCACAGGGACAGCGAACACCGGGGAGCTGTTTTTT
NA	TRBV7-9	NA	TRBJ2-2	CASSRSTGGELFF	TGTGCCAGCAGCCGGTCAACTGGCGGGGAGCTGTTTTTT
NA	TRBV7-2	NA	TRBJ2-7	CASSPDRRVYEQYF	TGTGCCAGCAGCCCCGACCGGAGAGTCTACGAGCAGTACTTC
TRBD2	TRBV6-5	NA	TRBJ2-7	CASRGFGTSGSEQYF	TGTGCCAGCAGGGGGTTCGGGACTAGCGGATCCGAGCAGTACTTC
TRBD2	TRBV7-3	NA	TRBJ2-2	CASSVLRTSGGTGELFF	TGTGCCAGCAGCGTTCTGAGGACTAGCGGAGGGACCGGGGAGCTGTTTTTT
TRBD1	TRBV7-3	NA	TRBJ1-3	CASSPQGAAGNTIYF	TGTGCCAGCAGCCCACAGGGGGCGGCTGGAAACACCATATATTTT
NA	TRBV6-6	once	TRBJ1-5	CASRRTLDGGNQPQHF	TGTGCCAGCAGGCGTACCCTGGACGGAGGCAATCAGCCCCAGCATTTT
TRBD1	TRBV27	once	TRBJ2-7	CASSKTGTGGHEQYF	TGTGCCAGCAGTAAAACCGGGACAGGGGGCCACGAGCAGTACTTC
TRBD1	TRBV5-4	NA	TRBJ2-5	CASSWGDRGPGETQYF	TGTGCCAGCAGCTGGGGGGACAGGGGGCCTGGAGAGACCCAGTACTTC
NA	TRBV28	many	TRBJ2-1	CASSAYGGISNEQFF	TGTGCCAGCAGTGCTTACGGCGGGATATCAAATGAGCAGTTCTTC
NA	TRBV6-5	NA	TRBJ1-1	CASSSRTSMNTEAFF	TGTGCCAGCAGTTCGAGGACCTCGATGAACACTGAAGCTTTCTTT
TRBD2	TRBV7-9	NA	TRBJ2-7	CASSPPAGVWNF	TGTGCCAGCAGCCCCCCCGCGGGGGTTTGGAACTTC
NA	TRBV2	few	TRBJ1-3	CAGGGHSGNTIYF	TGTGCCGGTGGCGGGCACTCTGGAAACACCATATATTTT
NA	TRBV10-3	NA	TRBJ2-1	CAISEGYNEQFF	TGTGCCATCAGTGAGGGGTACAATGAGCAGTTCTTC
NA	TRBV4-1	few	TRBJ2-7	CASSQDTTYEQYF	TGCGCCAGCAGCCAAGATACTACCTACGAGCAGTACTTC
TRBD2	TRBV29-1	NA	TRBJ2-5	CSVGGLAGGRGETQYF	TGCAGCGTTGGAGGACTAGCGGGAGGTAGGGGAGAGACCCAGTACTTC
NA	TRBV27	few	TRBJ2-7	CASSFRADNYEQYF	TGTGCCAGCAGTTTTAGAGCGGACAATTACGAGCAGTACTTC
NA	TRBV5-1	NA	TRBJ2-5	CASRTQETQYF	TGCGCCAGCAGGACTCAAGAGACCCAGTACTTC
NA	TRBV7-9	NA	TRBJ1-2	CASSFEVSHGYTF	TGTGCCAGCAGCTTTGAGGTTTCGCATGGCTACACCTTC
NA	TRBV29-1	NA	TRBJ2-2	CSIRPGSGELFF	TGCAGCATCCGTCCAGGGAGCGGGGAGCTGTTTTTT
NA	TRBV5-4	NA	TRBJ1-3	CASSLDRARNTIYF	TGTGCCAGCAGCTTGGACAGGGCTCGGAACACCATATATTTT
NA	TRBV19	NA	TRBJ2-3	CASTDLPKSTDTQYF	TGTGCCAGTACAGACTTGCCGAAGAGCACAGATACGCAGTATTTT
TRBD1	TRBV6-5	NA	TRBJ1-2	CASSTHGTGGIGYTF	TGTGCCAGCAGCACCCACGGGACAGGGGGTATCGGCTACACCTTC
NA	TRBV5-6	NA	TRBJ2-5	CASSLRQAETQYF	TGTGCCAGCAGCTTGAGACAGGCCGAGACCCAGTACTTC
NA	TRBV30	few	TRBJ2-1	CACTVAESSYNEQFF	TGTGCCTGCACCGTAGCGGAGAGCTCCTACAATGAGCAGTTCTTC
NA	TRBV29-1	NA	TRBJ2-7	CSVGLTGSHEQYF	TGCAGCGTTGGATTAACTGGATCCCACGAGCAGTACTTC